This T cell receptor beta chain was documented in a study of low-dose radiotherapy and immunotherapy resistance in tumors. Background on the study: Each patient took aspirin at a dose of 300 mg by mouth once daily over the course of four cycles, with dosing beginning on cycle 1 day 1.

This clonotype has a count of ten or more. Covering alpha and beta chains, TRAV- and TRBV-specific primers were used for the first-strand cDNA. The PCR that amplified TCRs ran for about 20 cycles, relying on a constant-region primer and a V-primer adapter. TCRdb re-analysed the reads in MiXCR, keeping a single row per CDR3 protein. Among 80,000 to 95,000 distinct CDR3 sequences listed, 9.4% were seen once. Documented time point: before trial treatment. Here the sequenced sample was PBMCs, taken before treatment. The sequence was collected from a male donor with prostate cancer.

The CDR3 region is CASSSRLAGRYEQYF. The DNA for the CDR3 is TGTGCCAGCAGCTCTCGACTAGCGGGGCGCTACGAGCAGTACTTC. The rearrangement uses TRBV7-2 and TRBJ2-7, with 11 bases lining up with TRBD2. This CDR3 is 15 amino acids long. CDR1 and CDR2 from the germline V gene are SGHTA and FQGNSA. The V gene end was trimmed by 4 bases and the J gene end by 3 bases; junction bases not matched to a gene: 5. Drawing the rest from reference TRBV7-2 and TRBJ2-7, the complete variable domain is GAGVSQSPSNKVTEKGKDVELRCDPISGHTALYWYRQSLGQGLEFLIYFQGNSAPDKSGLPSDRFSAERTGGSVSTLTIQRTQQEDSAVYLCASSSRLAGRYEQYFGPGTRLTVT.